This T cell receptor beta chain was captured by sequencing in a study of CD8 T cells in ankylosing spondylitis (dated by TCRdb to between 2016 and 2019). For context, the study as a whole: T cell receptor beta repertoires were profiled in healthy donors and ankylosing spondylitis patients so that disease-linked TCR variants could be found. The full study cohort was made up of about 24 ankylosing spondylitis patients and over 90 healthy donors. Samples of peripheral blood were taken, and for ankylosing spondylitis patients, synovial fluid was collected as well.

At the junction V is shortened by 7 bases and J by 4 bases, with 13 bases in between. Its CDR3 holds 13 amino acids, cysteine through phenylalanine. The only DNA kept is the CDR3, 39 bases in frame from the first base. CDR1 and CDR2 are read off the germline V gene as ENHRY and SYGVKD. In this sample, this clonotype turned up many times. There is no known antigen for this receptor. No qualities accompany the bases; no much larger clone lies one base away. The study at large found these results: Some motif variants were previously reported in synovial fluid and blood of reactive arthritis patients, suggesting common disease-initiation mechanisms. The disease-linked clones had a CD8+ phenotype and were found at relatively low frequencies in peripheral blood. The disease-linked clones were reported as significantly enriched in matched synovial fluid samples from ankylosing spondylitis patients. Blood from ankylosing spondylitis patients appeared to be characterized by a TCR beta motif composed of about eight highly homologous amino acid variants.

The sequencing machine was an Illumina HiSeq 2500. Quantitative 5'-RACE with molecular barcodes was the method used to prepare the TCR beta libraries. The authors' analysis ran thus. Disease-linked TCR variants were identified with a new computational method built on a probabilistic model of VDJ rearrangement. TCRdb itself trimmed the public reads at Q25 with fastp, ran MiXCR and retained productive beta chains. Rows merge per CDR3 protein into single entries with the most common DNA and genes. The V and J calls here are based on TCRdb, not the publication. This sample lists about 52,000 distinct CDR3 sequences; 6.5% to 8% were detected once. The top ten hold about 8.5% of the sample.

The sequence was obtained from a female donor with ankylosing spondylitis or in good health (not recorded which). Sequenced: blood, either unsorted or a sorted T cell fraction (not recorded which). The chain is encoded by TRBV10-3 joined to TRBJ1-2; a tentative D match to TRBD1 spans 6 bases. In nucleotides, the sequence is TGTGCCATCACTGGGGACATGGGCTATGGCTACACCTTC. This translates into CAITGDMGYGYTF.